This TCR beta chain originates from a study of cytotoxic CD8 clonotypes in ibrutinib-treated CLL. Trimming left V 8 bases short and J 7 bases short, with 6 bases between. CDR1 is SEHNR, CDR2 FQNEAQ, per germline (reference sequence). The CDR3 runs 11 residues. Sequencing used immunoSEQ multiplex PCR; TCRdb keeps in-frame clones, though not all of them. This sample yields roughly 51,000 clones, of which approximately 50% are seen a single time; over 25% belongs to the top ten. The chain couples TRBV7-9 to TRBJ2-6; D is uncertain. This sequence was found in a human donor with chronic lymphocytic leukemia. The specimen was PBMCs, collected after 12 months of ibrutinib treatment. The chain's CDR3 is CASRPANVLTF. The DNA for the CDR3 is TGTGCCAGCCGACCTGCCAACGTCCTGACTTTC.